Below are 27 T cell receptor beta chains sequenced from a single sample in a study of T-cell memory formation after mild COVID-19. TCRdb processed the 5' RACE reads anew with MiXCR; each CDR3 protein has one entry. Here the sample spans about 320,000 distinct CDR3 sequences, roughly an eighth being singletons. The source material was PBMCs or a T cell subset sorted from them (not recorded which). The receptors were gathered from a man between 18 and 35 years old who had mild COVID-19 (a few samples of this study predate the infection). Cell type and time point are not known.

This clonotype has only a few counts. The chain joins TRBV5-6 to TRBJ1-6, with a possible D match to TRBD1 (6 bases). The V end lost 0 bases, the J end lost 7 bases, and 14 bases lay between the germline ends. CDR1 is SGHDT, CDR2 YYEEEE, per germline. This CDR3 contains 16 residues. For the CDR3, the DNA is TGTGCCAGCAGCTTGGGGCAGGGGTTGGAGAATTCACCCCTCCACTTT. Translated, it gives CASSLGQGLENSPLHF.

This clonotype appeared many times. The J gene is TRBJ2-7, the V gene TRBV7-2; 8 nucleotides agree with TRBD2. Germline V lookup: CDR1 SGHTA, CDR2 FQGNSA. V lost 5 bases and J lost 2; bases outside the gene matches: 14. The CDR3 runs 17 residues. The CDR3 region is CASSTRGSGGLTYEQYF. In nucleotides, the CDR3 is TGTGCCAGCAGCACCCGGGGAAGCGGGGGACTAACCTACGAGCAGTACTTC.

This clonotype appeared a few times. The chain combines TRBV20-1 with TRBJ2-1, with 8 nucleotides matching TRBD2. The V segment lost 4 bases and the J segment 8 bases; nucleotides outside the gene matches: 7. Germline values: CDR1 DFQATT, CDR2 SNEGSKA (reference sequence). The CDR3 loop spans 13 amino acids. The chain's CDR3 is CSATGGYLDEQFF. CDR3 nucleotides: TGCAGTGCTACGGGGGGGTATTTGGATGAGCAGTTCTTC.

This chain links TRBV20-1 with TRBJ1-5; D ambiguous. The CDR3 has 10 amino acids. Per the germline V gene, CDR1 is DFQATT and CDR2 is SNEGSKA (reference sequence). The CDR3 loop reads CRPRFMPQHF. The CDR3, as DNA: TGCAGGCCGCGTTTTATGCCCCAGCATTTT.

The V and J genes are TRBV12-3 or TRBV12-4 and TRBJ1-6, with 11 bases that match TRBD1. This CDR3 region has 15 residues. V gave up 10 bases and J gave up 10 bases; unmatched junction bases: 12. The CDR3 here is CAIRTGGQPESPLHF. In nucleotides, the CDR3 is TGTGCCATCAGGACAGGGGGCCAACCGGAGTCACCCCTCCACTTT.

The chain uses TRBV12-3 or TRBV12-4 and TRBJ2-2, with TRBD1 identical over 9 bases. The CDR3 runs 15 residues. Losses at the gene ends were 8 bases for V and 0 bases for J; bases not matched to a gene: 4. DNA for the CDR3: TGTGCCAGCGGGGGACAGGGATCGAACACCGGGGAGCTGTTTTTT. Encoded protein: CASGGQGSNTGELFF.

In this sample, this clonotype turned up many times. The chain links TRBV12-3 or TRBV12-4 to TRBJ1-1; D not certain. V lost 3 bases to trimming and J lost 2 bases, with 7 bases between them. The CDR3 spans 13 residues. CDR3 amino acids: CASSFGRNTEAFF. In DNA form, the CDR3 reads TGTGCCAGCAGTTTTGGCAGAAACACTGAAGCTTTCTTT.

This clonotype was counted at least ten times. This chain links TRBV6-6 with TRBJ1-1; D uncertain. The CDR3 sequence is 13 residues long. Germline V gene lookup returns CDR1 MNHNY and CDR2 SVGAGI (reference sequence). The V and J ends lost 8 bases and 4 bases respectively, with 14 bases between them. The CDR3 sequence is CASGDKDITEAFF. The CDR3 DNA is TGTGCCAGCGGAGACAAAGATATCACTGAAGCTTTCTTT.

This clonotype was observed a few times. V usage is TRBV4-3 and J usage is TRBJ2-4, with D perhaps TRBD1 or TRBD2 (6 bases each). Germline V gene data show CDR1 as LGHNA and CDR2 as YSLEER. The V end lost 4 bases, the J end lost 1 base, and 11 bases lay between the germline ends. This CDR3 is built from 15 residues. CDR3 residues: CASSPGAVAKNIQYF. CDR3 sequence (DNA): TGCGCCAGCAGCCCGGGGGCTGTCGCCAAAAACATTCAGTACTTC.

This chain joins TRBV6-5 and TRBJ2-5; TRBD2 aligns across 10 bases. Trimming removed 5 bases from V and 5 bases from J; junction bases left unmatched: 14. The CDR3 sequence is 17 residues long. Germline loops: CDR1 MNHEY, CDR2 SVGAGI. CDR3: CASSDRSGGAVWETQYF. As DNA, the CDR3 is TGTGCCAGCAGTGACCGAAGCGGGGGGGCCGTTTGGGAGACCCAGTACTTC.

This chain joins TRBV4-1 and TRBJ2-7, with 8 bases aligning to TRBD1. Germline V lookup: CDR1 MGHRA, CDR2 YSYEKL. With V trimmed by 4 bases and J by 4 bases, 6 bases remained unmatched. This CDR3 has 14 residues. The CDR3 sequence is CASSRWTGTYEQYF. DNA for the CDR3: TGCGCCAGCAGCCGGTGGACAGGGACGTACGAGCAGTACTTC.

V usage is TRBV6-5 and J usage is TRBJ2-1, with 10 bases aligning to TRBD2. With 4 bases clipped from V and 1 base from J, the junction kept 1 base outside the gene matches. Germline lookup yields CDR1 MNHEY and CDR2 SVGAGI. This CDR3 region has 15 residues. The CDR3 DNA follows: TGTGCCAGCAGTTCGACTAGCGGGTCCTACAATGAGCAGTTCTTC. Translation gives CASSSTSGSYNEQFF.

The chain has TRBV4-2 and TRBJ1-2; 9 bases are shared with TRBD1. The germline gives CDR1 LGHNA, CDR2 YNFKEQ. Trimming cost V 4 bases and J 8 bases; bases outside gene matches: 17. The CDR3 totals 17 residues. The CDR3 protein is CASSRRTGEDRFNGYTF. The CDR3 coding sequence is TGTGCCAGCAGCCGAAGGACAGGGGAAGATCGCTTTAACGGCTACACCTTC.

The V call is TRBV6-2 or TRBV6-3, the J call TRBJ2-1; 10 bases match TRBD2. The CDR3 is 16 residues long. Germline values: CDR1 MNHEY, CDR2 SVGEGT. V shed 4 bases and J 4 bases; nucleotides not matched to a gene: 7. DNA of the CDR3: TGTGCCAGCAGTTTACTTAGCGGGGGGTTGTACAATGAGCAGTTCTTC. Amino acid sequence: CASSLLSGGLYNEQFF.

Only a few counts were recorded for this clonotype. The chain uses TRBV19 and TRBJ1-5; D is uncertain. CDR3 length equals 16 residues. V lost 6 bases and J 0 bases, leaving 15 bases between the germline ends. Germline-derived CDR1 and CDR2 are LNHDA and SQIVND (reference sequence). CDR3 residues: CASRQRSLDSNQPQHF. In nucleotides, the CDR3 is TGTGCCAGTAGACAAAGGTCGTTAGATAGCAATCAGCCCCAGCATTTT.

Only a few counts were recorded for this clonotype. The rearrangement uses TRBV7-9 and TRBJ2-3, with 14 bases aligning to TRBD2. The germline V gene encodes CDR1 SEHNR and CDR2 FQNEAQ (reference sequence). The CDR3 sequence is 18 residues long. Germline trimming cut 4 bases from V and 0 bases from J; bases unmatched to any gene: 6. CDR3 nucleotides: TGTGCCAGCAGCTGGACTAGCGGGGGGACGGGTAGCACAGATACGCAGTATTTT. Its translation: CASSWTSGGTGSTDTQYF.

This clonotype turned up a few times. The J gene is TRBJ1-6, the V gene TRBV7-3; TRBD1 might be the D (6 bases). CDR3 length: 14 residues. With 5 bases removed from V and 11 bases from J, the gap between germline ends came to 16 bases. Germline V gene lookup returns CDR1 SGHTA and CDR2 FQGTGA. The CDR3 nucleotides are TGTGCCAGCAGCCCGAACCTACAGGGCCCACCCCTCCACTTT. Its protein is CASSPNLQGPPLHF.

The gene calls are TRBV7-2 and TRBJ1-2, with no clear D. The germline CDR1 and CDR2 sequences are SGHTA and FQGNSA. V gave up 6 bases and J gave up 4 bases, with 12 bases separating them. The CDR3 runs to 13 residues. DNA of the CDR3: TGTGCCAGCAGTCCGGACGGTCGCTATGGCTACACCTTC. It codes for CASSPDGRYGYTF.

This clonotype was seen a handful of times. The rearrangement joins TRBV15 to TRBJ1-4; D remains ambiguous. The CDR3 consists of 13 residues. The V gene lost 3 bases and the J gene lost 8 bases, with 10 bases spanning the gap. In germline, CDR1 is LNHNV, CDR2 YYDKDF (reference sequence). The CDR3 coding sequence is TGTGCCACCAGCAGGTCAGGCACCGAAAAACTGTTTTTT. Its translation is CATSRSGTEKLFF.

A word on this clonotype: This clone may be a read error of a much larger clone one base away. The CDR3 coding sequence is TGCAGCTTACACACAGGGGGCCCCCAGCAGTTCTTC. This encodes CSLHTGGPQQFF. V usage is TRBV29-1 and J usage is TRBJ2-1; the match to TRBD1 covers 9 bases. Looked up from germline, CDR1 is SQVTM and CDR2 is ANQGSEA. V was pared by 8 bases and J by 11 bases, with 10 bases of the junction left unmatched. The CDR3 is made up of 12 amino acids.

V and J are TRBV6-5 and TRBJ2-2; D is ambiguous. Looked up from germline, CDR1 is MNHEY and CDR2 is SVGAGI. V lost 6 bases, J lost 1 base, and 9 bases lay in between. The CDR3 covers 14 residues. The CDR3 DNA sequence: TGTGCCAGCAGGGTATCAGGGAACACCGGGGAGCTGTTTTTT. This translates into CASRVSGNTGELFF.

This rearrangement joins TRBV27 to TRBJ2-7; D might be TRBD2 (6 bases). The CDR3 covers 14 residues. Per germline, CDR1 MNHEY and CDR2 SMNVEV (reference sequence). V was trimmed by 2 bases and J by 3 bases, leaving 11 bases between them. CDR3 sequence: CASSLRGTFYEQYF. CDR3 nucleotide sequence: TGTGCCAGCAGTTTACGGGGGACCTTCTACGAGCAGTACTTC.

This chain joins TRBV4-1 and TRBJ2-7, with D perhaps matching TRBD1 (6 bases). The ends were cut back, 3 bases at V and 0 bases at J, with 12 bases in the middle. Germline V gene lookup returns CDR1 MGHRA and CDR2 YSYEKL. This CDR3 has 15 amino acids. CDR3 in amino acids: CASSQTDSASYEQYF. CDR3 sequence (DNA): TGCGCCAGCAGCCAGACGGACAGCGCCTCCTACGAGCAGTACTTC.

Only a few counts were recorded for this clonotype. Here the CDR3 DNA reads TGCGCCAGCAGCCAAGATGACAGGGGTCGTACCGGGGAGCTGTTTTTT. It is translated as CASSQDDRGRTGELFF. The rearrangement joins TRBV4-1 to TRBJ2-2, with 8 bases lining up with TRBD1. The CDR3 covers 16 residues. Trimming took 0 bases from V and 5 from J; bases not matched to a gene: 5. The germline gives CDR1 MGHRA, CDR2 YSYEKL.

CDR3 bases: TGTGCCAGCAGCGTAGTCGGGGGAGGCACTGAAGCTTTCTTT. It yields the protein CASSVVGGGTEAFF. The chain uses TRBV9 and TRBJ1-1, with D tentatively TRBD1 (5 bases). V gave up 0 bases and J gave up 4 bases, with 10 bases separating them. The CDR3 contains 14 residues. Germline V gene lookup returns CDR1 SGDLS and CDR2 YYNGEE. The variable domain in full, with the rest retrieved from reference TRBV9 and TRBJ1-1, is DSGVTQTPKHLITATGQRVTLRCSPRSGDLSVYWYQQSLDQGLQFLIQYYNGEERAKGNILERFSAQQFPDLHSELNLSSLELGDSALYFCASSVVGGGTEAFFGQGTRLTVV.

The table lists this clonotype with a few counts. The chain recombines TRBV12-3 or TRBV12-4 with TRBJ2-7; D possibly corresponds to TRBD2 (6 bases). This CDR3 is built from 14 residues. V was shortened by 5 bases and J by 6 bases, with 17 bases between the two germline ends. DNA of the CDR3: TGTGCCAGCAGTCCGACTAGTGTCCCAATCGAGCAGTACTTC. It encodes CASSPTSVPIEQYF.

This clonotype has at least ten counts. V and J are TRBV7-2 and TRBJ2-2; D possibly corresponds to TRBD1 (5 bases). The CDR3 consists of 15 residues. V was shortened by 2 bases and J by 1 base, with 8 bases between the two germline ends. Germline lookup yields CDR1 SGHTA and CDR2 FQGNSA. The CDR3 sequence is CASSLRQMNTGELFF. The CDR3 DNA is TGTGCCAGCAGCTTACGACAGATGAACACCGGGGAGCTGTTTTTT. The full variable domain, completed using reference TRBV7-2 and TRBJ2-2, is GAGVSQSPSNKVTEKGKDVELRCDPISGHTALYWYRQSLGQGLEFLIYFQGNSAPDKSGLPSDRFSAERTGGSVSTLTIQRTQQEDSAVYLCASSLRQMNTGELFFGEGSRLTVL.